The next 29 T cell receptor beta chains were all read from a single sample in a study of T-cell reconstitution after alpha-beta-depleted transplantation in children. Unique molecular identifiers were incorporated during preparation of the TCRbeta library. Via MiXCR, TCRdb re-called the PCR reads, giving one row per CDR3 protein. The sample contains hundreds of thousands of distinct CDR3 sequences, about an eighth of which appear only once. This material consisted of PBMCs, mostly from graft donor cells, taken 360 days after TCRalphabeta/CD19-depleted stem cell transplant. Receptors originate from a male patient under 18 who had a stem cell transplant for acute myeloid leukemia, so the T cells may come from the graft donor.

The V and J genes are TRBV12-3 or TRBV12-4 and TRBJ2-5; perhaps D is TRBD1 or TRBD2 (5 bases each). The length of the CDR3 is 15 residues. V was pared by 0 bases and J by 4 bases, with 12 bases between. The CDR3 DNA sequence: TGTGCCAGCAGTTTAGCAGGGTGGGACCCAGAGACCCAGTACTTC. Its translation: CASSLAGWDPETQYF.

The CDR3, as DNA: TGCAGTGCCCAGGGACTAGCGGATACGGGGGAGACCCAGTACTTC. The encoded protein is CSAQGLADTGETQYF. This chain joins TRBV20-1 and TRBJ2-5, with 11 positions matching TRBD2. With 6 bases clipped from V and 5 bases from J, the junction kept 11 bases outside the gene matches. CDR1 is DFQATT and CDR2 is SNEGSKA in the germline V gene (reference sequence). The CDR3 is 15 residues long.

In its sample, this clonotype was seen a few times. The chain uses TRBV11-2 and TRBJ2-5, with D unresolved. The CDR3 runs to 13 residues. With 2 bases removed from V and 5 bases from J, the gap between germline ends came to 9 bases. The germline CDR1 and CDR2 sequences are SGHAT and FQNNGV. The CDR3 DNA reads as TGTGCCAGCAGCTTACGAGTCGAGGAGACCCAGTACTTC. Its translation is CASSLRVEETQYF.

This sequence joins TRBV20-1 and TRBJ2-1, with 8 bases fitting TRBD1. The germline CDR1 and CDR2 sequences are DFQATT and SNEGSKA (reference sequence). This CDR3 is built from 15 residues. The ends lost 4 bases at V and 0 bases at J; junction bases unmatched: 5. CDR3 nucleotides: TGCAGTGCTACAGGGGGCCCAAGCTCCTACAATGAGCAGTTCTTC. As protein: CSATGGPSSYNEQFF.

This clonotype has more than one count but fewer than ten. CDR3 sequence (DNA): TGCAGCGTCGCTGAGTCGCTGTTGAACACCGGGGAGCTGTTTTTT. Translating gives CSVAESLLNTGELFF. The V gene is TRBV29-1, the J gene TRBJ2-2; no reliable D call. Trimming took 6 bases from V and 1 from J, leaving 15 bases between them. The CDR3 sequence is 15 residues long. Germline CDR1 reads SQVTM; CDR2 reads ANQGSEA.

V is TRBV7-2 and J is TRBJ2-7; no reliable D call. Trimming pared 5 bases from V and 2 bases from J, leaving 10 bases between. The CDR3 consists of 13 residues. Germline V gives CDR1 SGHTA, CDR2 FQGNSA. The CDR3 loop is CASSGVAPYEQYF. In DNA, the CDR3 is TGTGCCAGCAGCGGGGTAGCCCCCTACGAGCAGTACTTC.

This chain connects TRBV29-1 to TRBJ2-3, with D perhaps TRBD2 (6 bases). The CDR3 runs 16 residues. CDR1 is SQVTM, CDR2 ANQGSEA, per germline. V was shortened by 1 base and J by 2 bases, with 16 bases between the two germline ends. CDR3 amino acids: CSVEGWDSQTTDTQYF. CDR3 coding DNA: TGCAGCGTTGAAGGGTGGGACTCCCAAACCACAGATACGCAGTATTTT.

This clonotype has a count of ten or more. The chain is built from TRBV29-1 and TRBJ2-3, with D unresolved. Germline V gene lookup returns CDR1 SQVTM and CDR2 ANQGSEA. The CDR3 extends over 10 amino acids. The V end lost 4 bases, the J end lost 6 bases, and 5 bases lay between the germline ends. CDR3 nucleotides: TGCAGCGTTGCACAGGATACGCAGTATTTT. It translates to CSVAQDTQYF.

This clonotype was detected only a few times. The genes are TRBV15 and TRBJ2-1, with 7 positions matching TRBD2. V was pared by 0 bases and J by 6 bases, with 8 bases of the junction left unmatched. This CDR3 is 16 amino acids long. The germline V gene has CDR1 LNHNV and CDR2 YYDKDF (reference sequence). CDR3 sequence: CATSRDRAGPSNEQFF. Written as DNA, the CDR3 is TGTGCCACCAGCAGAGATAGAGCGGGGCCGAGCAATGAGCAGTTCTTC.

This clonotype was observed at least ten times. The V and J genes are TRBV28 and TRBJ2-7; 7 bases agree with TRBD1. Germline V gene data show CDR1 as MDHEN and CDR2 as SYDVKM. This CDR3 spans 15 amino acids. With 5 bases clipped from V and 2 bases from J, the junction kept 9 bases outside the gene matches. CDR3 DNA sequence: TGTGCCAGCAGTGCCGACAGGGTGGTTGCCTACGAGCAGTACTTC. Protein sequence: CASSADRVVAYEQYF. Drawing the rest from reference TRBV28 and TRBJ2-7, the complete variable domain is DVKVTQSSRYLVKRTGEKVFLECVQDMDHENMFWYRQDPGLGLRLIYFSYDVKMKEKGDIPEGYSVSREKKERFSLILESASTNQTSMYLCASSADRVVAYEQYFGPGTRLTVT.

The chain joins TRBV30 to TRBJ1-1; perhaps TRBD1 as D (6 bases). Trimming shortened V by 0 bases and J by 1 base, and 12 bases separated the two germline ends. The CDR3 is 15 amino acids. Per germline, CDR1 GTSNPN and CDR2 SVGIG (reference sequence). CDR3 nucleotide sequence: TGTGCCTGGAGTGTACCAGGACAGTGGAACACTGAAGCTTTCTTT. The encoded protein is CAWSVPGQWNTEAFF. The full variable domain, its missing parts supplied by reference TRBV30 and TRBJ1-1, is SQTIHQWPATLVQPVGSPLSLECTVEGTSNPNLYWYRQAAGRGLQLLFYSVGIGQISSEVPQNLSASRPQDRQFILSSKKLLLSDSGFYLCAWSVPGQWNTEAFFGQGTRLTVV.

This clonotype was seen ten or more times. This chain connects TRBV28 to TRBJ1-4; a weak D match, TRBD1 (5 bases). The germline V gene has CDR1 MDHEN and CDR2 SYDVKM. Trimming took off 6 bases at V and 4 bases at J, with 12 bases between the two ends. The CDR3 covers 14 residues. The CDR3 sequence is CASRKGPHNEKLFF. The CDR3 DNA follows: TGTGCCAGCAGGAAGGGACCGCATAATGAAAAACTGTTTTTT.

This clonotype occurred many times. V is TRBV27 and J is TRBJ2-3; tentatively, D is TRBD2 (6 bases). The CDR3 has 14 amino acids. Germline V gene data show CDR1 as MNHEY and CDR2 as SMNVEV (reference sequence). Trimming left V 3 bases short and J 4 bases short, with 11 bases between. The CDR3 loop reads CASSFGGVADTQYF. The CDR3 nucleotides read TGTGCCAGCAGTTTCGGGGGAGTGGCAGATACGCAGTATTTT.

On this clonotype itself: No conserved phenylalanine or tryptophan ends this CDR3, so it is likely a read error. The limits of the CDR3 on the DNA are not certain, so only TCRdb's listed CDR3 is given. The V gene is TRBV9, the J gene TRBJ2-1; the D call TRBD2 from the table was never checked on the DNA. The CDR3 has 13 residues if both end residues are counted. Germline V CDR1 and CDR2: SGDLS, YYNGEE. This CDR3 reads CASSGGLGGIPLV.

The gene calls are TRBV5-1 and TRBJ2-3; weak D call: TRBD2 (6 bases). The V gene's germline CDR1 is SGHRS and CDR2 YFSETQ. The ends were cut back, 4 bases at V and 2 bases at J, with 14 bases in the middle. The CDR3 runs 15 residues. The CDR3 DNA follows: TGCGCCAGCAGCCCCTGGACTATGCTCACAGATACGCAGTATTTT. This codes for CASSPWTMLTDTQYF.

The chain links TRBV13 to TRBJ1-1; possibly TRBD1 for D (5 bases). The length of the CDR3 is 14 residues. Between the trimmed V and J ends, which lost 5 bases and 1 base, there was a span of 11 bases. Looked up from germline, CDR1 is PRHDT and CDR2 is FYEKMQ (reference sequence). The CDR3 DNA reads TGTGCCAGCAGCGGCCGGGACGGGAACACTGAAGCTTTCTTT. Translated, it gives CASSGRDGNTEAFF. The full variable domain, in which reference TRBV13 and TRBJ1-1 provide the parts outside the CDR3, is AAGVIQSPRHLIKEKRETATLKCYPIPRHDTVYWYQQGPGQDPQFLISFYEKMQSDKGSIPDRFSAQQFSDYHSELNMSSLELGDSALYFCASSGRDGNTEAFFGQGTRLTVV.

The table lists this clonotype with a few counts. This CDR3 is CASATGTGIGGPTYEQYF. Written as DNA, the CDR3 is TGTGCCAGCGCAACCGGGACAGGGATAGGGGGACCCACCTACGAGCAGTACTTC. The chain employs TRBV25-1 and TRBJ2-7; TRBD1 matches 9 bases. Germline loops: CDR1 MGHDK, CDR2 SYGVNS. V lost 8 bases to trimming and J lost 2 bases; unmatched junction nucleotides: 19. CDR3 size: 18 residues.

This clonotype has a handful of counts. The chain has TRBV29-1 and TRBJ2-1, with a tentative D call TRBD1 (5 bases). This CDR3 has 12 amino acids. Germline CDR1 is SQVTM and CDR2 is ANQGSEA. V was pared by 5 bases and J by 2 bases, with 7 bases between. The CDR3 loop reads CSVRQTYNEQFF. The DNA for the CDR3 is TGCAGCGTTCGACAGACCTACAATGAGCAGTTCTTC.

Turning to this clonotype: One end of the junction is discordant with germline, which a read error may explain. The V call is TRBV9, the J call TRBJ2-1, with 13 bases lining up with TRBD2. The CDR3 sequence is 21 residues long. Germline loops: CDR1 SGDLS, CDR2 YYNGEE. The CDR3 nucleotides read TGTGCCAGCAGCGTAGCGTGGACTAGCGGGAGTCTAAGGGCCTCCAACAATGAGCAGTTCTTC. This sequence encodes CASSVAWTSGSLRASNNEQFF.

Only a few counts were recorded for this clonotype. The CDR3 sequence is CASSWTGSNEQYF. For the CDR3, the DNA is TGCGCCAGCAGCTGGACAGGGTCCAACGAGCAGTACTTC. The gene calls are TRBV5-1 and TRBJ2-7; 8 positions agree with TRBD1. The CDR3 has 13 residues. Per germline, CDR1 SGHRS and CDR2 YFSETQ. The V segment lost 3 bases and the J segment 5 bases; nucleotides outside the gene matches: 4.

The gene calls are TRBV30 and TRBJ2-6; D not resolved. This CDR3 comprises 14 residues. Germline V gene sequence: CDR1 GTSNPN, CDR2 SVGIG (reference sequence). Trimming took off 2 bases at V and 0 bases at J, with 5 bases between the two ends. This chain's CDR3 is CAWSWISGANVLTF. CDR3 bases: TGTGCCTGGAGTTGGATCTCTGGGGCCAACGTCCTGACTTTC. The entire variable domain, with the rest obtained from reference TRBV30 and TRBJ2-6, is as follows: SQTIHQWPATLVQPVGSPLSLECTVEGTSNPNLYWYRQAAGRGLQLLFYSVGIGQISSEVPQNLSASRPQDRQFILSSKKLLLSDSGFYLCAWSWISGANVLTFGAGSRLTVL.

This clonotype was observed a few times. CDR3 in DNA: TGTGCCAGCAGCGAGGGCCCCAGGGGTTCTGGGGCCAACGTCCTGACTTTC. Its translation: CASSEGPRGSGANVLTF. V gene TRBV7-8 combines with J gene TRBJ2-6; maybe TRBD1 (6 bases). This CDR3 has 17 residues. V lost 5 bases, J lost 1 base, and 15 bases lay in between. Germline CDR1 SGHVS, CDR2 FQNEAQ.

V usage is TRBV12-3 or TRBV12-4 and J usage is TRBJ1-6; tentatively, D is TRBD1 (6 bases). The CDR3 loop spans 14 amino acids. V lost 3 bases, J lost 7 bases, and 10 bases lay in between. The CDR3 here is CASSLPGQNSPLHF. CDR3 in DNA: TGTGCCAGCAGTTTGCCCGGACAGAATTCACCCCTCCACTTT.

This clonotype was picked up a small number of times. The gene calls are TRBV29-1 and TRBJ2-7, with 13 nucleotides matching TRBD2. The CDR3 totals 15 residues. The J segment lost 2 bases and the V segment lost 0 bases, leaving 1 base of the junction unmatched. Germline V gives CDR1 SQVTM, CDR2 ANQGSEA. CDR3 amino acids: CSVEDGTSGTYEQYF. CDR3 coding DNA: TGCAGCGTTGAAGATGGGACTAGCGGGACCTACGAGCAGTACTTC.

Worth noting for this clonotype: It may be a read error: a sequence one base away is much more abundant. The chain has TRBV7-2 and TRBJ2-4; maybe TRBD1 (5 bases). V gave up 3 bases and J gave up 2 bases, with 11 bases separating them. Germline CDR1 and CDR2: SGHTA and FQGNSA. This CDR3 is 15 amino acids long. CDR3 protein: CASSFNRGTKNIQYF. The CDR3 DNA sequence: TGTGCCAGCAGCTTCAATAGGGGAACCAAAAACATTCAGTACTTC.

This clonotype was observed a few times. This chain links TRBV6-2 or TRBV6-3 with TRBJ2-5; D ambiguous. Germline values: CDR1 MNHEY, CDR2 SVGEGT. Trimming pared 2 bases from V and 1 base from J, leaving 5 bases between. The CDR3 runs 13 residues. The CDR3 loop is CASSYHGQETQYF. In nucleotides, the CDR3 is TGTGCCAGCAGTTACCACGGCCAAGAGACCCAGTACTTC.

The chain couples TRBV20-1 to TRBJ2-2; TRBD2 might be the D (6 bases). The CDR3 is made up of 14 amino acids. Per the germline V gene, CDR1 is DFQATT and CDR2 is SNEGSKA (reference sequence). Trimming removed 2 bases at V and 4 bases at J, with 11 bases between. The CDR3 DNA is TGCAGTGCTAGACATAGCGGATTCACCGGGGAGCTGTTTTTT. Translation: CSARHSGFTGELFF.

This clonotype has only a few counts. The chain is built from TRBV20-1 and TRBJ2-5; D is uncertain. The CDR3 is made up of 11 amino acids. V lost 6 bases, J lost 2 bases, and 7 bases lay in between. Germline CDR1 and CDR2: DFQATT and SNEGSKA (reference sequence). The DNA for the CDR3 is TGCAGTGCCCAGAGACAAGAGACCCAGTACTTC. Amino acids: CSAQRQETQYF.

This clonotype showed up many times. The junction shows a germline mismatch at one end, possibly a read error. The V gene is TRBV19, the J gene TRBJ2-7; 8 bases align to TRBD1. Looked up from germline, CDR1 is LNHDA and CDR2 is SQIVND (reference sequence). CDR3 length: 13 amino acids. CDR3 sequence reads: CASSPGTGYEQYF. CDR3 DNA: TGCGCCAGCAGCCCCGGGACAGGTTACGAGCAGTACTTC.